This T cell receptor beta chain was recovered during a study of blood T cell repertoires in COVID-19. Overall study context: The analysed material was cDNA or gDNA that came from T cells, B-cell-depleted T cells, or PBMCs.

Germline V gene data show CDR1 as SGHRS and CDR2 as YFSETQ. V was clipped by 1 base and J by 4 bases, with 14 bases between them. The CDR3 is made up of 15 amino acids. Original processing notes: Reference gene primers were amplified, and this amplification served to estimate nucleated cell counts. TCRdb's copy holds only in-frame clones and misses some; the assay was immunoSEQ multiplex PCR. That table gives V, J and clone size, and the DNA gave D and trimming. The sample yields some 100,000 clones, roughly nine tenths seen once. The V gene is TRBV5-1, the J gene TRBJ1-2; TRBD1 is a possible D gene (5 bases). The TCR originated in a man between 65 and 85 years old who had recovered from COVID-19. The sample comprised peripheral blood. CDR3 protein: CASSLNPDTIYGYTF. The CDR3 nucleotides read TGCGCCAGCAGCTTGAATCCGGACACGATCTATGGCTACACCTTC.